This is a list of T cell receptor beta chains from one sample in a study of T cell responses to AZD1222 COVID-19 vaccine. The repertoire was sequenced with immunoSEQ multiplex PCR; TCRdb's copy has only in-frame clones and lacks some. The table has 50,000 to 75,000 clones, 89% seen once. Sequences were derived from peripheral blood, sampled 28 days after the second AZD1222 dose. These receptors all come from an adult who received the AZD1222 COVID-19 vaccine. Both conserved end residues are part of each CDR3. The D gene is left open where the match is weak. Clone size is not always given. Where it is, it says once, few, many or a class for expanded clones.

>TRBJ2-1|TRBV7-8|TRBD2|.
CASSPRLAGGREGRIAPYNEQFF
TGTGCCAGCAGCCCCCGACTAGCGGGAGGGAGGGAGGGTAGGATTGCCCCCTACAATGAGCAGTTCTTC
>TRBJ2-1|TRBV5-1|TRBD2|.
CASSVLTSGSYNEQFF
TGCGCCAGCAGCGTGCTCACTAGCGGGAGCTACAATGAGCAGTTCTTC
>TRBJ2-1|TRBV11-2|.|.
CASSHDWREINEQFF
TGTGCCAGCAGCCACGATTGGCGTGAAATCAATGAGCAGTTCTTC
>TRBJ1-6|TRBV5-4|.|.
CASSLGRARNSPLHF
TGTGCCAGCAGCTTGGGCAGGGCAAGGAATTCACCCCTCCACTTT
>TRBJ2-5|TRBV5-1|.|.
CASSPQGETQYF
TGCGCCAGCAGCCCCCAGGGAGAGACCCAGTACTTC
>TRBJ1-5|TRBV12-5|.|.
CASGLAGGQPQHF
TGTGCTAGTGGTTTGGCCGGGGGTCAGCCCCAGCATTTT
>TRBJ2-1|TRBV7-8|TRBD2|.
CASSLGLAGAEQFF
TGTGCCAGCAGCTTGGGACTAGCGGGCGCTGAGCAGTTCTTC
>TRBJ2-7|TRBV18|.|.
CASSSTSSYEQYF
TGTGCCAGCTCGTCGACTAGCTCCTACGAGCAGTACTTC
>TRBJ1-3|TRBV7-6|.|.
CASSLGTGLVGNTIYF
TGTGCCAGCAGCTTAGGCACAGGGTTGGTCGGAAACACCATATATTTT
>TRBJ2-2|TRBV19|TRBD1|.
CASSIGGQTNTGELFF
TGTGCCAGTAGTATAGGGGGACAGACGAACACCGGGGAGCTGTTTTTT
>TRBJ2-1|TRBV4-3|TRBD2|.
CASSQVHSGSSYNEQFF
TGCGCCAGCAGCCAAGTCCATAGCGGGAGCTCCTACAATGAGCAGTTCTTC
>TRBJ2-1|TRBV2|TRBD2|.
CASSGAAGAIYNEQFF
TGTGCCAGCAGTGGAGCAGCGGGGGCGATCTACAATGAGCAGTTCTTC
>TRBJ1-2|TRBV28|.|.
CASSPPRRGANGYTF
TGTGCCAGCAGTCCCCCTAGGAGGGGAGCAAATGGCTACACCTTC
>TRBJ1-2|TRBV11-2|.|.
CASSLSGYGYTF
TGTGCCAGCAGCTTATCCGGGTATGGCTACACCTTC
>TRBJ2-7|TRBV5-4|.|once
CASSLGEPYEQYF
TGTGCCAGCAGCTTAGGGGAGCCCTACGAGCAGTACTTC
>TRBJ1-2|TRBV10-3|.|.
CAITLDRTYGYTF
TGTGCCATCACCCTCGACAGAACCTATGGCTACACCTTC
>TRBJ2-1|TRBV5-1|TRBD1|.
CASSLALGQVRNEQFF
TGCGCCAGCAGCTTGGCATTGGGACAGGTTCGCAATGAGCAGTTCTTC
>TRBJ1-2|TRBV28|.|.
CASRGGAAPTTNYGYTF
TGTGCCAGCAGGGGCGGGGCCGCACCCACTACCAACTATGGCTACACCTTC
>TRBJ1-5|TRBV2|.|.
CASSGELNQPQHF
TGTGCCAGCAGCGGGGAACTCAATCAGCCCCAGCATTTT
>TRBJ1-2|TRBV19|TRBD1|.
CASSIGQGSDGYTF
TGTGCCAGTAGTATCGGACAGGGATCGGATGGCTACACCTTC
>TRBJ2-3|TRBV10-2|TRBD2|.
CASSDPTSSGRGADTQYF
TGCGCCAGCAGTGATCCCACCTCGAGCGGGAGGGGAGCAGATACGCAGTATTTT
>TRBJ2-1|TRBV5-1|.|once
CASSPGIYNEQFF
TGCGCCAGCAGCCCGGGGATATACAATGAGCAGTTCTTC
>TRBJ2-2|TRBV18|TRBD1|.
CASSPMDRGLNTGELFF
TGTGCCAGCTCACCAATGGACAGGGGACTTAACACCGGGGAGCTGTTTTTT
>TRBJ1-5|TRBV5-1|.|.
CASSLAENQPQHF
TGCGCCAGCAGCTTGGCGGAGAATCAGCCCCAGCATTTT
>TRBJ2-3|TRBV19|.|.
CASRPGPITDTQYF
TGTGCCAGTAGACCGGGACCCATCACAGATACGCAGTATTTT
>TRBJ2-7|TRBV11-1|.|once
CASSLNGGAPLYEQYF
TGTGCCAGCAGCTTAAATGGGGGCGCTCCCCTCTACGAGCAGTACTTC
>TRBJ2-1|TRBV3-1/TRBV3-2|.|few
CASSQVTGSGRSYNEQFF
TGTGCCAGCAGCCAGGTTACAGGATCCGGACGATCCTACAATGAGCAGTTCTTC
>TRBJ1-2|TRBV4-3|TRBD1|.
CASSQSAGTVYGYTF
TGCGCCAGCAGCCAAAGCGCCGGGACAGTCTATGGCTACACCTTC